This record concerns one TCR beta chain sequence. Its antigen is unidentified. The entry originates in a study of sequential checkpoint blockade in melanoma. Study background: Arm A got nivolumab then ipilimumab; arm B the reverse, 1:1. After both sequences, patients received maintenance nivolumab.

There are 14 residues in the CDR3. Trimming stripped 1 base from V and 4 bases from J, with 12 bases between. Germline CDR1 and CDR2: SGHRS and YFSETQ. Findings of the study overall: Rising tumor T-cell fraction and clonality meant about 30 times likelier benefit.

Produced via immunoSEQ multiplex PCR; TCRdb's table is partial and in-frame only. The sample consists of 1,200 or so clones, 19% of them appearing once. Treatment described: randomized to nivolumab then ipilimumab (arm A) or the reverse (arm B). None of the patients previously received DNA-damaging chemotherapy. V is TRBV5-1 and J is TRBJ2-7; D is uncertain. The source was tumor tissue (inferred from file names), collected from a patient given nivolumab and ipilimumab in sequence. This clonotype originated in a human donor with melanoma. The CDR3 loop reads CASSLSEARYEQYF. CDR3 DNA: TGCGCCAGCAGCTTGTCAGAGGCTCGGTACGAGCAGTACTTC.